This entry lists 23 T cell receptor beta chains sequenced from one sample in a study of blood T cell repertoires in COVID-19. Profiling relied on immunoSEQ multiplex PCR, and the TCRdb table lists in-frame clones only, not all of them. Of around 99,000 clones in the sample, about three quarters were seen once. The source material was peripheral blood. Source of these receptors: a man aged 45 to 65 who had recovered from COVID-19.

This clone was seen only once. The rearrangement joins TRBV4-3 to TRBJ2-1; TRBD2 aligns across 9 bases. J lost 8 bases, V lost 2 bases, and 1 base had no gene match. This CDR3 is 13 amino acids long. In germline, CDR1 is LGHNA, CDR2 YSLEER. CDR3 protein: CASSQRLADEQFF. The CDR3 region has the DNA TGCGCCAGCAGCCAACGACTAGCGGATGAGCAGTTCTTC.

This rearrangement joins TRBV12-3 or TRBV12-4 to TRBJ1-2, with D unclear. The CDR3 contains 11 residues. Trimming took 0 bases from V and 14 from J, leaving 10 bases between them. The CDR3: CASSLAMARTF. The CDR3 nucleotides read TGTGCCAGCAGTTTAGCCATGGCTAGGACCTTC.

V and J are TRBV15 and TRBJ1-1, with D perhaps TRBD1 (5 bases). Trimming pared 4 bases from V and 2 bases from J, leaving 14 bases between. The germline gives CDR1 LNHNV, CDR2 YYDKDF (reference sequence). The CDR3 extends over 15 amino acids. CDR3 coding DNA: TGTGCCACCAGCAATAAAAGGGGAGGCAACACTGAAGCTTTCTTT. Translating it yields CATSNKRGGNTEAFF. Supplemented by reference TRBV15 and TRBJ1-1, the full variable domain reads DAMVIQNPRYQVTQFGKPVTLSCSQTLNHNVMYWYQQKSSQAPKLLFHYYDKDFNNEADTPDNFQSRRPNTSFCFLDIRSPGLGDTAMYLCATSNKRGGNTEAFFGQGTRLTVV.

This clone appeared a single time. The chain uses TRBV5-1 and TRBJ2-7; 12 bases are shared with TRBD2. The V gene's germline CDR1 is SGHRS and CDR2 YFSETQ. The CDR3 has 16 amino acids. V was pared by 4 bases and J by 3 bases, with 8 bases of the junction left unmatched. CDR3 in amino acids: CASSLSTSGSDYEQYF. The CDR3 DNA reads TGCGCCAGCAGCCTATCGACTAGCGGGAGCGACTACGAGCAGTACTTC.

In its sample, this clone was seen once. The V call is TRBV29-1, the J call TRBJ2-5; 9 bases are a match to TRBD1. Unmatched junction bases numbered 4, after V lost 4 bases and J lost 4 bases. Germline V gene data show CDR1 as SQVTM and CDR2 as ANQGSEA. CDR3 length: 13 amino acids. The CDR3 DNA reads as TGCAGCGTTGGGGGGACAGGGAGAGAGACCCAGTACTTC. This codes for CSVGGTGRETQYF. Based on the CDR3 plus reference TRBV29-1 and TRBJ2-5, the full variable domain is SAVISQKPSRDICQRGTSLTIQCQVDSQVTMMFWYRQQPGQSLTLIATANQGSEATYESGFVIDKFPISRPNLTFSTLTVSNMSPEDSSIYLCSVGGTGRETQYFGPGTRLLVL.

The chain links TRBV27 to TRBJ2-2, with D unclear. The CDR3 runs 14 residues. The V gene's germline CDR1 is MNHEY and CDR2 SMNVEV (reference sequence). V shed 5 bases and J shed 5 bases, with 12 bases lying between them. CDR3 nucleotides: TGTGCCAGCAGTCTTATGGGCCGGACCGGGGAGCTGTTTTTT. Its translation is CASSLMGRTGELFF.

J is TRBJ2-3 and V is TRBV6-5; D gene uncertain. Looked up from germline, CDR1 is MNHEY and CDR2 is SVGAGI. CDR3 length: 14 residues. The V end lost 6 bases, the J end lost 2 bases, and 12 bases lay between the germline ends. CDR3 coding DNA: TGTGCCAGCAGCTCCCCGGGTTACACAGATACGCAGTATTTT. Amino acid sequence: CASSSPGYTDTQYF.

This sequence joins TRBV7-9 and TRBJ1-1, with TRBD1 as a possible D gene (6 bases). Germline CDR1 and CDR2: SEHNR and FQNEAQ (reference sequence). This CDR3 spans 15 amino acids. V dropped 0 bases and J dropped 8 bases, with 16 bases sitting between them. In DNA, the CDR3 is TGTGCCAGCAGCTTAGCGGACAGAAGCCGCTACGAAGCTTTCTTT. It yields the protein CASSLADRSRYEAFF.

This CDR3 is CASSYQRDSYNEQFF. CDR3 nucleotides: TGTGCCAGCAGCTATCAGCGGGATTCCTACAATGAGCAGTTCTTC. This chain links TRBV7-9 with TRBJ2-1; TRBD2 matches at 7 bases. With V trimmed by 4 bases and J by 1 base, 4 bases remained unmatched. CDR1 is SEHNR and CDR2 is FQNEAQ in the germline V gene (reference sequence). The CDR3 runs to 15 residues. The full variable domain, its missing parts supplied by reference TRBV7-9 and TRBJ2-1, is DTGVSQNPRHKITKRGQNVTFRCDPISEHNRLYWYRQTLGQGPEFLTYFQNEAQLEKSRLLSDRFSAERPKGSFSTLEIQRTEQGDSAMYLCASSYQRDSYNEQFFGPGTRLTVL.

V and J are TRBV4-2 and TRBJ2-1; 8 bases map to TRBD2. CDR3 length equals 18 residues. V trimming: 3 bases; J trimming: 0 bases; junction bases outside the gene matches: 10. The germline V gene has CDR1 LGHNA and CDR2 YNFKEQ. The CDR3 DNA reads TGTGCCAGCAGCCAGTCATTAATAGCGGGACGCTCCTACAATGAGCAGTTCTTC. It codes for CASSQSLIAGRSYNEQFF.

The chain carries TRBV3-1 (or the pseudogene TRBV3-2) and TRBJ1-1; the D is unclear. With 1 base removed from V and 4 bases from J, the gap between germline ends came to 19 bases. The germline V gene has CDR1 LGHDT and CDR2 YNNKEL (reference sequence). The CDR3 covers 17 residues. The chain's CDR3 is CASSQGFVGQAITEAFF. CDR3 sequence (DNA): TGTGCCAGCAGCCAAGGTTTTGTGGGTCAGGCTATCACTGAAGCTTTCTTT.

This rearrangement joins TRBV6-2 or TRBV6-3 to TRBJ1-5; a possible D gene is TRBD1 (5 bases). Germline V CDR1 and CDR2: MNHEY, SVGEGT. V lost 4 bases to trimming and J lost 5 bases, with 9 bases between them. The CDR3 has 13 residues. The CDR3 bases are TGTGCCAGCAGTTTCACCAGGGATCAGCCCCAGCATTTT. Protein product: CASSFTRDQPQHF.

This clone has more than one count but fewer than ten. V usage is TRBV7-9 and J usage is TRBJ1-2; TRBD1 is a possible D gene (5 bases). V lost 1 base, J lost 2 bases, and 8 bases lay in between. The V gene's germline CDR1 is SEHNR and CDR2 FQNEAQ (reference sequence). The CDR3 contains 14 residues. This CDR3 is CASSLGAGNYGYTF. The CDR3 DNA reads TGTGCCAGCAGCTTAGGGGCAGGGAACTATGGCTACACCTTC.

This clone was picked up a small number of times. The CDR3, as DNA: TGTGCCAGCAGCATAAGACAGTGCTCTGGAAACACCATATATTTT. Residues: CASSIRQCSGNTIYF. The V call is TRBV21-1, the J call TRBJ1-3; the table names TRBD1, a call not compared with the DNA. TRBV21-1 is shown as a pseudogene. CDR3 size: 15 residues.

CDR3 amino acids: CASSLDGTGDETQYF. The CDR3 DNA is TGTGCCAGCAGCTTAGATGGGACAGGGGACGAGACCCAGTACTTC. The V and J genes are TRBV11-3 and TRBJ2-5; TRBD1 agrees at 10 bases. The trim removed 0 bases at V and 5 bases at J, leaving 3 bases unmatched. From germline, CDR1 is SGHNT and CDR2 YENEEA. The CDR3 sequence is 15 residues long.

The chain is built from TRBV27 and TRBJ1-1; TRBD1 matches 7 bases. The V gene's germline CDR1 is MNHEY and CDR2 SMNVEV (reference sequence). The trim removed 0 bases at V and 10 bases at J, leaving 5 bases unmatched. The CDR3 covers 13 residues. In DNA, the CDR3 is TGTGCCAGCAGTTTATCGGCCGGACAGGTAGCTTTCTTT. It encodes CASSLSAGQVAFF.

V usage is TRBV14 and J usage is TRBJ2-1, with D unresolved. CDR1 and CDR2 from the germline V gene are SGHDN and FVKESK. Trimming removed 1 base from V and 13 bases from J, with 14 bases in between. The length of the CDR3 is 13 residues. The CDR3: CASSQGARNYQFF. In DNA, the CDR3 is TGTGCCAGCAGCCAAGGCGCCCGAAACTATCAGTTCTTC.

The sample holds a few counts of this clone. V and J are TRBV7-9 and TRBJ2-2; D might be TRBD1 (5 bases). Germline values: CDR1 SEHNR, CDR2 FQNEAQ (reference sequence). With 5 bases removed from V and 1 base from J, the gap between germline ends came to 8 bases. The CDR3 length is 14 residues. CDR3 loop: CASSLTGNTGELFF. CDR3 sequence (DNA): TGTGCCAGCAGCCTAACAGGGAACACCGGGGAGCTGTTTTTT.

V gene TRBV28 combines with J gene TRBJ2-3; 7 bases match TRBD1. Germline CDR1 reads MDHEN; CDR2 reads SYDVKM. V was clipped by 1 base and J by 7 bases; unmatched bases: 11. The CDR3 has 16 residues. The CDR3: CASSLLRPGGSYTQYF. CDR3 bases: TGTGCCAGCAGTTTATTAAGGCCAGGGGGTTCGTATACGCAGTATTTT. Variable domain in full (rest from reference TRBV28 and TRBJ2-3): DVKVTQSSRYLVKRTGEKVFLECVQDMDHENMFWYRQDPGLGLRLIYFSYDVKMKEKGDIPEGYSVSREKKERFSLILESASTNQTSMYLCASSLLRPGGSYTQYFGPGTRLTVL.

The chain recombines TRBV12-3 or TRBV12-4 with TRBJ2-7; maybe TRBD1 (6 bases). The V and J ends lost 3 bases and 6 bases respectively, with 6 bases between them. This CDR3 region has 11 residues. The CDR3 sequence: CASSLGAEQYF. For the CDR3, the DNA is TGTGCCAGCAGTTTGGGGGCCGAGCAGTACTTC.

This clone was observed once. In DNA, the CDR3 is TGCGCCAGCACCTTGAGTACTGAAGCTTTCTTT. Protein sequence: CASTLSTEAFF. This sequence joins TRBV23-1 and TRBJ1-1, with D unresolved. TRBV23-1 is an ORF; its function is uncertain. This CDR3 is built from 11 residues. The V end lost 7 bases, the J end lost 5 bases, and 8 bases lay between the germline ends.

The rearrangement uses TRBV7-3 and TRBJ1-6; 8 positions agree with TRBD1. The CDR3 covers 14 residues. V trimming: 5 bases; J trimming: 7 bases; junction bases outside the gene matches: 4. CDR1 is SGHTA, CDR2 FQGTGA, per germline. The DNA of the CDR3 is TGTGCCAGCAGCCGGGCAGGGGGCAATTCACCCCTCCACTTT. Protein product: CASSRAGGNSPLHF.

The CDR3 protein is CASRRGTSGMVSQYF. Written as DNA, the CDR3 is TGTGCCAGCAGGCGCGGGACTAGCGGGATGGTTTCCCAGTACTTC. The chain links TRBV6-5 to TRBJ2-5, with 13 bases fitting TRBD2. The CDR3 sequence is 15 residues long. Looked up from germline, CDR1 is MNHEY and CDR2 is SVGAGI. Trimming removed 6 bases from V and 9 bases from J; junction bases left unmatched: 10.